The text below deals with one TCR beta chain. Its antigen is still unknown. This sample was taken from a study of cytomegalovirus exposure and HLA in healthy donors. Study-wide background: Of roughly 400 genotyped donors, about 80% grouped in the Caucasian-associated ancestry cluster.

The CDR3 length is 14 residues. J lost 3 bases, V lost 6 bases, and 11 bases had no gene match. In germline, CDR1 is SQVTM, CDR2 ANQGSEA. General study findings and limits: Sequencing likely generated an artifact that appeared as a cluster of highly shared sequence variants. A link between a missense DCLRE1C variant and TCR beta V- and J-gene trimming emerged from a later analysis. Earlier results showed most TCR beta V segments being productive about 90% or about 30% of the time.

The PCR used 60 Vbeta and 13 Jbeta primers. Sequencing used immunoSEQ multiplex PCR; TCRdb keeps in-frame clones, though not all of them. Of 55,000 to 70,000 clones in the sample, 70% to 90% were seen once. The rearrangement joins TRBV29-1 to TRBJ2-7, with 7 bases identical to TRBD2. The sample was PBMCs. The TCR comes from a male donor in good health and CMV-seronegative. For the CDR3, the DNA is TGCAGCGTCTTTGGGGGGGACTTTGGCTACGAGCAGTACTTC. Its translation: CSVFGGDFGYEQYF.